This T cell receptor (beta chain) emerged from a study of cytomegalovirus exposure and HLA in healthy donors. Study observations and caveats: Later work found most CMV-associated TCR beta chains apparently HLA-restricted.

Amplification used 60 Vbeta primers and 13 Jbeta primers. Sequencing was performed with immunoSEQ multiplex PCR; in TCRdb, only in-frame clones are kept and a portion is missing. The table shows more than 100,000 clones, with about 80% occurring only once. About this clone: The antigen is not known.

The sample comprised PBMCs. The TCR originated in a man aged 40-49 years in good health and CMV-seronegative.

The CDR3 here is CASREGNQPQHF. Written as DNA, the CDR3 is TGCGCCAGCCGCGAGGGCAATCAGCCCCAGCATTTT. The rearrangement uses TRBV5-1 and TRBJ1-5; D unclear. Looked up from germline, CDR1 is SGHRS and CDR2 is YFSETQ. The V and J ends lost 7 bases and 2 bases respectively, with 7 bases between them. The CDR3 runs to 12 residues.